This T cell receptor beta chain was obtained from a study of cytomegalovirus exposure and HLA in healthy donors. This clone has only one observation. Its target is unknown. Profiled with immunoSEQ multiplex PCR; TCRdb holds only in-frame clones, not every one. This table has 150,000 to 200,000 clones, around nine tenths appearing once. V was trimmed by 1 base and J by 0 bases, leaving 9 bases between them. The CDR3 has 16 residues. From germline, CDR1 is SGHVS and CDR2 FQNEAQ. Study-wide results and limits: Reports showed the classifier diagnosing cytomegalovirus status with high specificity and sensitivity.

Sequenced material: PBMCs. The receptor comes from a man between 18 and 29 years old in good health and CMV-seropositive. This chain uses TRBV7-8 with TRBJ1-4, with TRBD1 as a possible D gene (5 bases). The CDR3: CASSLDRPSTNEKLFF. CDR3 DNA: TGTGCCAGCAGCTTAGACAGGCCTTCAACTAATGAAAAACTGTTTTTT.